Sequencing of this TCR beta chain was carried out in a study of identical twins. In this sample, this clonotype turned up many times. Template switching added a universal primer site; cDNA carried unique molecular identifiers. A single record per CDR3 protein comes from TCRdb applying MiXCR to the 5' RACE reads. The sample consists of fewer than 500,000 distinct CDR3 sequences, around 15% of them appearing once. CDR1 is LGHDT and CDR2 is YNNKEL in the germline V gene (reference sequence). This CDR3 spans 16 amino acids. V lost 1 base and J lost 2; bases outside the gene matches: 4. These records were also assigned to another study, of yellow fever vaccine responses in identical twins.

Sequenced sample: CD4+ T cells sorted from blood. V is TRBV3-1 and J is TRBJ2-2; the match to TRBD1 covers 7 bases. The clonotype originates from a woman aged 18-29 years in good health. The CDR3 here is CASSQGQGTNTGELFF. The CDR3 DNA reads TGTGCCAGCAGCCAAGGACAGGGCACTAACACCGGGGAGCTGTTTTTT.